This T cell receptor (beta chain) was profiled in a study of cytomegalovirus exposure and HLA in healthy donors. Overall study findings and caveats: On later analysis, the bulk of CMV-associated TCR beta chains appeared to be HLA-restricted. Across donors, sequencing depth was assumed by presence/absence analyses to be roughly uniform.

Germline CDR1 is SGHVS and CDR2 is FQNEAQ. The CDR3 contains 16 residues. V gave up 4 bases and J gave up 3 bases, with 16 bases separating them. Researchers ran the PCR with 60 Vbeta and 13 Jbeta primers. Here immunoSEQ multiplex PCR was the method, and the copy in TCRdb shows in-frame clones only, minus some. The data hold more than 150,000 clones, with less than 85% observed a single time. To note about this clone: Its antigen is not known.

The receptor was isolated from a woman between 50 and 59 years old in good health and CMV-seropositive. This chain connects TRBV7-8 to TRBJ2-1, with D maybe TRBD1 (6 bases). Sequenced input: PBMCs. CDR3 amino acids: CASSSAIGTYYNEQFF. CDR3 nucleotides: TGTGCCAGCAGCTCCGCGATCGGGACATACTACAATGAGCAGTTCTTC. The full variable domain, in which reference TRBV7-8 and TRBJ2-1 provide the parts outside the CDR3, is GAGVSQSPRYKVAKRGQDVALRCDPISGHVSLFWYQQALGQGPEFLTYFQNEAQLDKSGLPSDRFFAERPEGSVSTLKIQRTQQEDSAVYLCASSSAIGTYYNEQFFGPGTRLTVL.